This TCR beta chain was identified during a study of shared clonotypes between healthy human individuals. Comment on this clone: The antigen is undetermined.

TCRdb keeps only in-frame clones here, not all; method: immunoSEQ multiplex PCR. The table has around 1,900,000 clones, around 95% seen once. In the naive CD8 group, cells lacked CD45RO and were positively selected for CCR7, so terminally differentiated effector memory CD45RA+ cells were left out. Study results and caveats: The study generally estimated greater richness for naive than memory subsets.

The TCR sequence derives from a young man in good health. Some clones in this sample may be carry-over from other donors' samples. Sequencing input: naive CD8+ T cells from PBMCs.

CDR3 sequence: CASRTQAMNTEAFF. The CDR3 coding sequence is TGTGCCAGCCGGACACAGGCTATGAACACTGAAGCTTTCTTT. This sequence joins TRBV28 and TRBJ1-1; TRBD1 might be the D (5 bases). With 8 bases removed from V and 0 bases from J, the gap between germline ends came to 13 bases. Germline V gene sequence: CDR1 MDHEN, CDR2 SYDVKM. This CDR3 spans 14 amino acids.